This TCR beta chain was retrieved from a study of shared clonotypes between healthy human individuals. An assay was performed, and its level was deep. Methods used by the authors: Filtering differed, since immunoSEQ gave only junction sequences and no quality scores. Using immunoSEQ multiplex PCR, the repertoire was profiled, and TCRdb retains in-frame clones only, with some absent. V and J calls and clone size are copied from that table; D and trimming were computed from the DNA. The data contain approximately 1.9 million clones, just over 90% of them singletons. Positively selected for CCR7, the CD45RO-negative cells used as naive CD8 cells excluded terminally differentiated effector memory CD45RA+ cells. Donors were healthy HIV-negative adults without recently reported acute infections or vaccinations. This CDR3 region has 13 residues. The germline gives CDR1 SQVTM, CDR2 ANQGSEA. The V end was cut by 1 base, the J end by 1 base, with 5 bases between.

Remarks on this clone: The same CDR3 arises from other DNA sequences in this sample as well.

This receptor was obtained from a man between 18 and 35 years old in good health. Some clones in this sample may be carry-over from other donors' samples. Material for sequencing was naive CD8+ T cells from PBMCs. This chain links TRBV29-1 with TRBJ2-1; D unresolved. DNA for the CDR3: TGCAGCGTTGAAGGCGGATCCTACAATGAGCAGTTCTTC. This codes for CSVEGGSYNEQFF.